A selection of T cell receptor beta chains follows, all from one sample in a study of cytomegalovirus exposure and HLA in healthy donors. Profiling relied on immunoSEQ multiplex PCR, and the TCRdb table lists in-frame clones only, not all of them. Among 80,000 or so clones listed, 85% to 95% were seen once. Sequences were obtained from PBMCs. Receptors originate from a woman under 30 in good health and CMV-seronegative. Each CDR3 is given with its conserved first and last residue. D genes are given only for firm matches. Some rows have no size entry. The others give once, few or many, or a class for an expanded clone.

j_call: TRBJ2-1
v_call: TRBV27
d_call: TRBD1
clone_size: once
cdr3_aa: CASSIGGQGNNEQFF
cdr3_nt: TGTGCCAGCAGCATAGGGGGACAGGGAAACAATGAGCAGTTCTTC

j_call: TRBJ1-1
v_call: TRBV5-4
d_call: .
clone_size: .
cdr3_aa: CASSLVSGSEAFF
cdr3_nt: TGTGCCAGCAGCTTGGTCAGCGGTTCTGAAGCTTTCTTT

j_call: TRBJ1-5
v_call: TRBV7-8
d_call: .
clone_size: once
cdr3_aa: CASSRIGGDNQPQHF
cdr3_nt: TGTGCCAGCAGCCGAATAGGAGGGGACAATCAGCCCCAGCATTTT

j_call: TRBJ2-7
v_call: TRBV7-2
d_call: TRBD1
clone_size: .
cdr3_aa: CASSLGQGAGEQYF
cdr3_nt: TGTGCCAGCAGCTTAGGGCAGGGGGCGGGAGAGCAGTACTTC

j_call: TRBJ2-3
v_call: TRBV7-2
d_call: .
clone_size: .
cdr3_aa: CASSLGASTDTQYF
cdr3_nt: TGTGCCAGCAGCTTAGGGGCTAGCACAGATACGCAGTATTTT

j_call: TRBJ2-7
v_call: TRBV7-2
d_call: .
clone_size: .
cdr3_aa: CASSLGSGSSYEQYF
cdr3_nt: TGTGCCAGCAGCTTGGGGAGTGGGAGCTCCTACGAGCAGTACTTC

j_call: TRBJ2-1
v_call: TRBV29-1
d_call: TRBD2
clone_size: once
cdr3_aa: CSVGAGGTGSEQFF
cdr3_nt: TGCAGCGTTGGGGCGGGGGGCACGGGAAGTGAGCAGTTCTTC

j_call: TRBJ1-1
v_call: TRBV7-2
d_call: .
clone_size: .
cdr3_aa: CASSLRGNTEAFF
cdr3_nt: TGTGCCAGCAGCTTAAGAGGGAACACTGAAGCTTTCTTT

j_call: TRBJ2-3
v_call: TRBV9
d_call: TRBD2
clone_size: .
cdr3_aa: CASSSREGLTDTQYF
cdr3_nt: TGTGCCAGCAGCTCCCGGGAGGGACTCACAGATACGCAGTATTTT

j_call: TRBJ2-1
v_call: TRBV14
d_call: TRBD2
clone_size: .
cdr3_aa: CASTRGGSSYNEQFF
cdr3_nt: TGTGCCAGCACCCGGGGCGGGAGCTCCTACAATGAGCAGTTCTTC

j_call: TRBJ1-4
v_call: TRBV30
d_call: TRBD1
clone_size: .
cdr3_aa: CAWSVPPGGYEKLFF
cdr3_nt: TGTGCCTGGAGTGTACCTCCAGGGGGGTATGAAAAACTGTTTTTT

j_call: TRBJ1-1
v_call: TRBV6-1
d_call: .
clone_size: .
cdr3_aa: CASSWGQNTEAFF
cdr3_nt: TGTGCCAGCAGTTGGGGACAGAACACTGAAGCTTTCTTT

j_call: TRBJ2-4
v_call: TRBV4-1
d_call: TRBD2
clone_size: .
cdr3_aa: CASSQAGTSGGTKNIQYF
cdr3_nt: TGCGCCAGCAGCCAAGCCGGGACTAGCGGTGGGACTAAAAACATTCAGTACTTC

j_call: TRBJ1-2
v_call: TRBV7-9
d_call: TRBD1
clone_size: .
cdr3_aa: CASSRQGSYGYTF
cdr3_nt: TGTGCCAGCAGCCGACAGGGAAGCTATGGCTACACCTTC

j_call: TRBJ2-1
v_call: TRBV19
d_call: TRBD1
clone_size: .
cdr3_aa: CASGSGGQGDNEQFF
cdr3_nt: TGTGCCAGTGGATCTGGGGGACAGGGTGACAATGAGCAGTTCTTC

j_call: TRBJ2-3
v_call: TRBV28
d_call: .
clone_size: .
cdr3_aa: CASKRAATDTQYF
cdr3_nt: TGTGCCAGCAAGCGGGCAGCCACAGATACGCAGTATTTT

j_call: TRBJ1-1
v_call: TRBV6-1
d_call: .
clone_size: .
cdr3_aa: CASSVTGKNTEAFF
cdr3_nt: TGTGCCAGCAGTGTAACAGGGAAGAACACTGAAGCTTTCTTT

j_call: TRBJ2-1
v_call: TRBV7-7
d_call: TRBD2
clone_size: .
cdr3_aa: CASSPRLAGVSYNEQFF
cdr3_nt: TGTGCCAGCAGCCCCCGGCTAGCGGGAGTGTCGTACAATGAGCAGTTCTTC

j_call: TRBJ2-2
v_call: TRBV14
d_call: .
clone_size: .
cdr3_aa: CASSPLASGELFF
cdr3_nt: TGTGCCAGCAGCCCTCTAGCGTCCGGGGAGCTGTTTTTT

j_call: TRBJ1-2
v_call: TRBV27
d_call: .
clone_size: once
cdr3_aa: CASSFTGLPNYGYTF
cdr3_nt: TGTGCCAGCAGTTTTACAGGGCTCCCTAACTATGGCTACACCTTC

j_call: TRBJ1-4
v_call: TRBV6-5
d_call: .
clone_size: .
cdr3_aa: CASSYSYRNEKLFF
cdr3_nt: TGTGCCAGCAGTTACTCGTACAGAAATGAAAAACTGTTTTTT

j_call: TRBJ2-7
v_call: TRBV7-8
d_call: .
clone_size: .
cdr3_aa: CASSFEHRPSYEQYF
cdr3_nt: TGTGCCAGCAGCTTTGAACACAGGCCGTCCTACGAGCAGTACTTC

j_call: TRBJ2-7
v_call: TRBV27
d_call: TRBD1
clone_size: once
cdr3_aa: CASSGTGATYEQYF
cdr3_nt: TGTGCCAGCAGCGGGACAGGGGCAACCTACGAGCAGTACTTC

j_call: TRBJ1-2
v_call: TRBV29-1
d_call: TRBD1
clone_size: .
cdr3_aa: CSVEGTGNAYGYTF
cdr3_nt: TGCAGCGTTGAAGGGACAGGGAATGCCTATGGCTACACCTTC

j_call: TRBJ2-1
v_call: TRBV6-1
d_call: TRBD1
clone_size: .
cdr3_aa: CASSDRRAGGLNNEQFF
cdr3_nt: TGTGCCAGCAGTGATCGTCGGGCAGGGGGTCTCAACAATGAGCAGTTCTTC

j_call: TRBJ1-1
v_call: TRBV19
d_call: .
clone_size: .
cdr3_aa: CASSKTVGGAFF
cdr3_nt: TGTGCCAGTAGTAAAACCGTGGGGGGAGCTTTCTTT

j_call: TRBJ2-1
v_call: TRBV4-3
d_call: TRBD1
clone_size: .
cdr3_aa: CASSFSGTGEYNEQFF
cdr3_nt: TGCGCCAGCAGTTTCTCCGGGACAGGAGAATACAATGAGCAGTTCTTC

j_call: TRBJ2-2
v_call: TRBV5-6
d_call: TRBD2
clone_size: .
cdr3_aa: CASSLVRGGRAITGELFF
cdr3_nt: TGTGCCAGCAGCTTGGTCCGGGGCGGGAGGGCCATCACCGGGGAGCTGTTTTTT

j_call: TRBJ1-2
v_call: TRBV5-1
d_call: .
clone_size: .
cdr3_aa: CASSLAQGLGYTF
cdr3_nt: TGCGCCAGCAGCTTGGCACAGGGATTAGGCTACACCTTC

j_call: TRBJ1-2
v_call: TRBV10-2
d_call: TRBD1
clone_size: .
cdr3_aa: CASGTTGTGYGYTF
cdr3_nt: TGCGCCAGCGGGACGACAGGGACGGGGTATGGCTACACCTTC

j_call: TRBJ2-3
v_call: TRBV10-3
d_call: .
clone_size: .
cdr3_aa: CAISESAAQGTQYF
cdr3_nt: TGTGCCATCAGTGAGTCTGCGGCACAGGGCACGCAGTATTTT

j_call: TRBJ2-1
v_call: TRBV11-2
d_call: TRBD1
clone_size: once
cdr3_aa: CASSSYLGQGVMNEQFF
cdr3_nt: TGTGCCAGCAGCTCATACCTCGGACAGGGCGTGATGAATGAGCAGTTCTTC

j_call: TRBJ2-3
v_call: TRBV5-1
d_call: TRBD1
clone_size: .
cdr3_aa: CASSWQGAADTQYF
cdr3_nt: TGCGCCAGCAGCTGGCAGGGGGCGGCAGATACGCAGTATTTT

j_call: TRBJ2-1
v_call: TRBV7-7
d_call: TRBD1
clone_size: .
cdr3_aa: CASSSGRGFGNEQFF
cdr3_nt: TGTGCCAGCAGCTCTGGCAGGGGGTTTGGGAATGAGCAGTTCTTC

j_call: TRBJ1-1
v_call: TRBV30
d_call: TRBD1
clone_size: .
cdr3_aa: CAWRRDRGHLNTEAFF
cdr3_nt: TGTGCCTGGAGACGCGACAGGGGGCACCTGAACACTGAAGCTTTCTTT

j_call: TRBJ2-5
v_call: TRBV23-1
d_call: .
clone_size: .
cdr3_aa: CASFPRPSRQETQYF
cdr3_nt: TGCGCCAGCTTCCCCCGGCCTAGCCGCCAAGAGACCCAGTACTTC

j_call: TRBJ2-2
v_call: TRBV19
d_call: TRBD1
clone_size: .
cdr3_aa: CASTKGTANTGELFF
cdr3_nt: TGTGCCAGTACCAAGGGGACAGCGAACACCGGGGAGCTGTTTTTT

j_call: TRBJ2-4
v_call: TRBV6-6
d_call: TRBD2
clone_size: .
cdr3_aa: CASTKLREYGNIQYF
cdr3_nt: TGTGCCAGCACCAAACTGCGGGAGTACGGTAACATTCAGTACTTC

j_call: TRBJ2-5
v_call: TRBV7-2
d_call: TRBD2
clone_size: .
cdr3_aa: CASSGGLAGGAGTQYF
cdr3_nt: TGTGCCAGCAGCGGAGGACTAGCGGGGGGGGCTGGGACCCAGTACTTC

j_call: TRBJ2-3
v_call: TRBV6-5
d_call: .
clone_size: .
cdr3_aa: CASSPLSSTDTQYF
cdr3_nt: TGTGCCAGCAGTCCGTTGTCTAGCACAGATACGCAGTATTTT

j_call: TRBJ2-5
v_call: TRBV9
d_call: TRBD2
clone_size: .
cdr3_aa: CASSEGGLAGAETQYF
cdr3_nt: TGTGCCAGCAGCGAGGGGGGACTAGCGGGGGCAGAGACCCAGTACTTC

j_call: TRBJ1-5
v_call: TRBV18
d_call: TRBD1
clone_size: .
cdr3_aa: CASSPGTGGNQPQHF
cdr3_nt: TGTGCCAGCTCACCAGGGACAGGGGGGAATCAGCCCCAGCATTTT

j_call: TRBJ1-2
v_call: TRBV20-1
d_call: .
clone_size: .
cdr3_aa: CSARSGEGYTF
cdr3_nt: TGCAGTGCTAGATCCGGGGAGGGCTACACCTTC

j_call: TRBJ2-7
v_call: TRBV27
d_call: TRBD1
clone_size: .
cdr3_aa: CASSKGQGGYEQYF
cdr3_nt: TGTGCCAGCAGTAAGGGACAGGGAGGTTACGAGCAGTACTTC

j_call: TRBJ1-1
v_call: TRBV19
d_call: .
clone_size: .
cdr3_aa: CASSIYTEAFF
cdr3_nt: TGTGCCAGTAGTATCTATACTGAAGCTTTCTTT

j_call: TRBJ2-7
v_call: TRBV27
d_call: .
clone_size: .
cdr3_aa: CASSSVPRRTYEQYF
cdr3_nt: TGTGCCAGCAGTTCAGTCCCCCGCAGGACCTACGAGCAGTACTTC

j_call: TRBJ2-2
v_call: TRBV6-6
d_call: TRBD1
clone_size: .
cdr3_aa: CASSSGGAKTGELFF
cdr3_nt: TGTGCCAGCAGTTCAGGGGGCGCAAAAACCGGGGAGCTGTTTTTT

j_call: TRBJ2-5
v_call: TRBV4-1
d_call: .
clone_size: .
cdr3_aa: CASSHTTTRQETQYF
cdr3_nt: TGCGCCAGCAGCCACACCACTACACGGCAAGAGACCCAGTACTTC

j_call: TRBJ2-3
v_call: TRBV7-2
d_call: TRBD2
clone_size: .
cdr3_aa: CASSLGMRGGGDTQYF
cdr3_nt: TGTGCCAGCAGCTTAGGGATGCGGGGGGGCGGAGATACGCAGTATTTT

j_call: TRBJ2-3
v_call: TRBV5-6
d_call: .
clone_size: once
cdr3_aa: CASSLSTDTQYF
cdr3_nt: TGTGCCAGCAGCCTAAGCACAGATACGCAGTATTTT

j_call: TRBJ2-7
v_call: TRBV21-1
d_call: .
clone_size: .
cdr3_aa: CASSQGGREYEQYF
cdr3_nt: TGTGCCAGCAGCCAAGGAGGGCGGGAGTACGAGCAGTACTTC

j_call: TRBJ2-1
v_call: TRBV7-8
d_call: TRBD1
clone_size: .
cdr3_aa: CASSPRPGQGYNEQFF
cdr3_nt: TGTGCCAGCAGCCCCAGACCCGGACAGGGGTACAATGAGCAGTTCTTC

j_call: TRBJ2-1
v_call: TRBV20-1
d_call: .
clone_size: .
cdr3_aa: CSALSNEQFF
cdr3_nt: TGCAGCGCTTTGTCTAATGAGCAGTTCTTC

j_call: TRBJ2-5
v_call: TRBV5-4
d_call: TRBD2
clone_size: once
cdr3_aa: CASSSRGGRIETQYF
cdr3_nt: TGTGCCAGCAGCTCCCGGGGGGGGCGAATCGAGACCCAGTACTTC

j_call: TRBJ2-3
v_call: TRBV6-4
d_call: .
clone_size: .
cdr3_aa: CASSDSTSTDTQYF
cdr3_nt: TGTGCCAGCAGTGACTCGACTAGCACAGATACGCAGTATTTT

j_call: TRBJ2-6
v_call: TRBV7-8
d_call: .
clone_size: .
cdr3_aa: CASSLVRRAPGANVLTF
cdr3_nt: TGTGCCAGCAGCTTAGTTAGGAGGGCCCCTGGGGCCAACGTCCTGACTTTC

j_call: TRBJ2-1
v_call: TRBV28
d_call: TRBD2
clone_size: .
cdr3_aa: CASSLMAGGYNEQFF
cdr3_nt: TGTGCCAGCAGTTTAATGGCGGGGGGCTACAATGAGCAGTTCTTC

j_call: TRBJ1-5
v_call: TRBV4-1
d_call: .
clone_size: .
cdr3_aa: CASSQVALRSNQPQHF
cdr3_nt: TGCGCCAGCAGCCAAGTTGCCCTAAGAAGCAATCAGCCCCAGCATTTT

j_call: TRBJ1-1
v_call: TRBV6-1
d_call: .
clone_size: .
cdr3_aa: CASSLQSLNTEAFF
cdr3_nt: TGTGCCAGCAGTCTACAGAGTTTGAACACTGAAGCTTTCTTT